This T cell receptor beta chain comes out of a study of Tregs in tolerant kidney transplant recipients. CD4+CD25+CD127- Tregs, CD4+CD25- non-Tregs, CD4 and CD8 cells were sorted. CDR1 is MNHEY, CDR2 SVGAGI, per germline. The CDR3 covers 15 residues. The junction had 8 bases not matched to a gene; V was cut back by 2 bases and J by 8 bases. Findings and limits, study-wide: Tregs expanded with activated donor B cells seemed most donor-specific.

Turning to this clone: Its cognate antigen is unknown.

Data came from immunoSEQ multiplex PCR; TCRdb stores just in-frame clones and leaves some out. Altogether 92,000 or so clones are present, roughly 92% being singletons, with the ten largest covering 4.7%. This receptor was taken from a human donor in good health. The chain links TRBV6-5 to TRBJ2-1, with TRBD1 identical over 8 bases. Material for sequencing was CD8+ T cells from blood. This chain's CDR3 is CASSYLTGVSDEQFF. The DNA of the CDR3 is TGTGCCAGCAGTTACCTGACAGGGGTTTCCGATGAGCAGTTCTTC.